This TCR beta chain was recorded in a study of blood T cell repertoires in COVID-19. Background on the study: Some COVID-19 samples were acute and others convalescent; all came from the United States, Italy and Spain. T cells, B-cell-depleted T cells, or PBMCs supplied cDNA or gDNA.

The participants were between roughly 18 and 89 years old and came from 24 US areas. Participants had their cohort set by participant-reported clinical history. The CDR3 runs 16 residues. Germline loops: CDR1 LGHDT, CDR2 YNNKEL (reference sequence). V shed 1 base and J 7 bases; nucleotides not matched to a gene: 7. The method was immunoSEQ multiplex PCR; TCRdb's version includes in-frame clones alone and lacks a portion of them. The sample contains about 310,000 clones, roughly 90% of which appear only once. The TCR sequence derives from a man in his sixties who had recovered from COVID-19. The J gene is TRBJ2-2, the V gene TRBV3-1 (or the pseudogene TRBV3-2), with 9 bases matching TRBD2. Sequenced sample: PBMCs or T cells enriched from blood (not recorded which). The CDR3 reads CASSQVIAGVGGELFF. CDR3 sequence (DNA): TGTGCCAGCAGCCAAGTGATAGCGGGAGTGGGCGGGGAGCTGTTTTTT.